These T cell receptor beta chains were read from a single sample in a study of T-cell reconstitution after alpha-beta-depleted transplantation in children. From the PCR reads, TCRdb called clonotypes with MiXCR, one entry per CDR3 protein. The table lists some 300,000 distinct CDR3 sequences, around 7.3% of them singletons, with approximately 9.1% in the top ten. Here the sequenced sample was peripheral blood, taken 360 days after TCRalphabeta/CD19-depleted stem cell transplant. Source of these receptors: a female patient aged 2-10 years who had a stem cell transplant for Fanconi anemia, so the T cells may come from the graft donor. Both conserved end residues are part of each CDR3. The D gene is left open where the match is weak. For some rows the clone size is stated as once, few or many, or as a class when expanded; others skip it.

J,length,D,V,size,CDR3,DNA
TRBJ1-2,19,NA,TRBV24-1,few,CATSDLHFHRVKGFYGYTF,TGTGCCACCAGTGATTTGCACTTCCACAGGGTAAAGGGCTTCTATGGCTACACCTTC
TRBJ2-7,18,NA,TRBV6-5,NA,CASSYPGTRGSSSYEQYF,TGTGCCAGCAGTTACCCTGGGACAAGGGGTTCTTCCTCCTACGAGCAGTACTTC
TRBJ2-1,15,TRBD2,TRBV7-2,many,CASSPSGGAYNEQFF,TGTGCCAGCAGCCCCAGCGGGGGGGCCTACAATGAGCAGTTCTTC
TRBJ1-6,15,NA,TRBV27,many,CASSLGYEGNSPLHF,TGTGCCAGCAGTTTAGGTTACGAGGGGAATTCACCCCTCCACTTT
TRBJ2-7,16,NA,TRBV6-5,NA,CASSYWGRGGAYEQYF,TGTGCCAGCAGTTACTGGGGGAGGGGGGGGGCCTACGAGCAGTACTTC
TRBJ1-2,14,NA,TRBV2,few,CASRMRGGVYGYTF,TGTGCCAGCAGGATGAGGGGGGGGGTCTATGGCTACACCTTC
TRBJ1-5,13,NA,TRBV15,many,CATSYGFNQPQHF,TGTGCCACCAGCTATGGTTTCAATCAGCCCCAGCATTTT
TRBJ2-2,16,NA,TRBV4-3,few,CASSQVSNYPAGELFF,TGCGCCAGCAGCCAAGTTTCGAACTATCCGGCCGGGGAGCTGTTTTTT
TRBJ2-2,11,NA,TRBV6-5,NA,CASLDSGELFF,TGTGCCAGCTTAGATTCCGGGGAGCTGTTTTTT
TRBJ2-1,17,NA,TRBV7-2,many,CASSLALGSRSYNEQFF,TGTGCCAGCAGCTTAGCTCTCGGGAGCCGCTCCTACAATGAGCAGTTCTTC
TRBJ2-5,15,NA,TRBV4-1,NA,CASSQVYRGEETQYF,TGCGCCAGCAGCCAAGTGTATCGGGGTGAAGAGACCCAGTACTTC
TRBJ2-1,14,NA,TRBV5-1,many,CASSLDGGPIGQFF,TGCGCCAGCAGCTTGGATGGGGGGCCAATTGGGCAGTTCTTC
TRBJ2-2,15,NA,TRBV11-3,NA,CASSLGGIESGELFF,TGTGCCAGCAGCTTAGGGGGGATCGAGTCCGGGGAGCTGTTTTTT
TRBJ1-4,13,NA,TRBV20-1,many,CSASWGPNEKLFF,TGCAGTGCTAGTTGGGGGCCTAATGAAAAACTGTTTTTT
TRBJ2-5,12,NA,TRBV29-1,many,CSAERGEETQYF,TGCAGCGCCGAAAGGGGAGAGGAGACCCAGTACTTC
TRBJ2-1,15,TRBD2,TRBV20-1,many,CSARRLAGGRYEQFF,TGCAGTGCTAGGCGACTAGCGGGGGGGAGGTATGAGCAGTTCTTC
TRBJ2-1,13,NA,TRBV20-1,many,CSARDGGLDEQFF,TGCAGTGCTAGAGACGGGGGCCTCGATGAGCAGTTCTTC
TRBJ2-2,17,TRBD2,TRBV5-1,many,CASSFRGGNFNTGELFF,TGCGCCAGCAGCTTCCGCGGGGGGAATTTTAACACCGGGGAGCTGTTTTTT
TRBJ2-2,20,TRBD1,TRBV19,many,CASSIWGTGTHFANTGELFF,TGTGCCAGTAGTATCTGGGGGACAGGTACCCATTTCGCGAACACCGGGGAGCTGTTTTTT
TRBJ2-3,18,TRBD2,TRBV20-1,few,CSGTHSSGGVFSTDTQYF,TGCAGTGGAACCCACAGTAGCGGGGGGGTTTTTAGCACAGATACGCAGTATTTT
TRBJ2-3,16,TRBD1,TRBV10-1,few,CASSEQGQGSGDTQYF,TGCGCCAGCAGTGAGCAGGGACAGGGGTCAGGAGATACGCAGTATTTT
TRBJ2-1,12,NA,TRBV15,many,CASGKAYNEQFF,TGTGCCTCCGGCAAGGCGTACAATGAGCAGTTCTTC
TRBJ2-5,14,TRBD2,TRBV12-3/TRBV12-4,many,CASSNSGGMETQYF,TGTGCCAGCAGCAATAGCGGGGGGATGGAGACCCAGTACTTC